The 18 T cell receptor beta chains reported below all come from one sample, sequenced in a study of CD8 T cells in ankylosing spondylitis. These receptors have no identified antigens. MiXCR, applied by TCRdb to the 5' RACE reads, yields one record per CDR3 protein. The sample consists of about 540,000 distinct CDR3 sequences, 10% to 15% of them appearing once. Study findings and constraints: Blood of patients with ankylosing spondylitis appeared to be characterized by a TCR beta motif of 8 or 9 highly homologous variants.

Sequences were obtained from blood, either unsorted or a sorted T cell fraction (not recorded which). All receptors come from a male donor with ankylosing spondylitis.

This clonotype was observed many times. The chain has TRBV20-1 and TRBJ2-1, with D uncertain. CDR1 and CDR2 from the germline V gene are DFQATT and SNEGSKA (reference sequence). V gave up 5 bases and J gave up 0 bases, with 8 bases separating them. This CDR3 spans 13 amino acids. The CDR3 protein is CSALQSSYNEQFF. The CDR3 DNA follows: TGCAGTGCTCTGCAAAGCTCCTACAATGAGCAGTTCTTC.

The J gene is TRBJ2-1, the V gene TRBV11-2; 13 bases are shared with TRBD2. Per the germline V gene, CDR1 is SGHAT and CDR2 is FQNNGV. The J segment lost 4 bases and the V segment lost 5 bases, leaving 5 bases of the junction unmatched. This CDR3 spans 16 amino acids. This CDR3 reads CASSAPGLAGYNEQFF. The CDR3 DNA reads TGTGCCAGCAGCGCTCCGGGACTAGCGGGATACAATGAGCAGTTCTTC.

The chain recombines TRBV5-1 with TRBJ2-1; TRBD1 matches at 8 bases. CDR3 length: 14 residues. Germline V gene sequence: CDR1 SGHRS, CDR2 YFSETQ. V gave up 4 bases and J gave up 7 bases; unmatched junction bases: 7. The CDR3 DNA is TGCGCCAGCAGCACCGGCAGGGGGCATAATGAGCAGTTCTTC. Protein sequence: CASSTGRGHNEQFF.

Many counts were recorded for this clonotype. The V and J genes are TRBV30 and TRBJ2-7, with D perhaps matching TRBD1 (6 bases). V was trimmed by 6 bases and J by 3 bases, leaving 15 bases between them. The CDR3 is 13 residues long. From germline, CDR1 is GTSNPN and CDR2 SVGIG (reference sequence). CDR3 sequence reads: CACRTDRIYEQYF. The CDR3 nucleotides read TGTGCCTGTCGTACAGACAGGATCTACGAGCAGTACTTC.

Ten or more counts support this clonotype. CDR3 in amino acids: CASSPTATDTQYF. The CDR3 bases are TGTGCCAGCAGTCCGACAGCCACAGATACGCAGTATTTT. The chain joins TRBV28 to TRBJ2-3, with D tentatively TRBD1 (5 bases). The CDR3 consists of 13 residues. V was clipped by 5 bases and J by 2 bases, with 8 bases between them. Germline V CDR1 and CDR2: MDHEN, SYDVKM.

This clonotype was detected only once. V gene TRBV6-2 or TRBV6-3 combines with J gene TRBJ2-7; no clear D gene. The CDR3 length is 11 residues. Germline values: CDR1 MNHEY, CDR2 SVGEGT. V was pared by 10 bases and J by 5 bases, with 12 bases between. The CDR3 region has the DNA TGTGCCACACTATTACGAAACGAGCAGTACTTC. It translates to CATLLRNEQYF.

This clonotype was counted only a few times. This chain joins TRBV6-1 and TRBJ1-1; possible D gene TRBD1, 5 bases. Germline V gene sequence: CDR1 MNHNS, CDR2 SASEGT. The V and J ends lost 8 bases and 1 base respectively, with 17 bases between them. CDR3 size: 15 residues. The DNA of the CDR3 is TGTGCCAGCCCTAAAGTGGGGCTAGGGAACACTGAAGCTTTCTTT. It yields the protein CASPKVGLGNTEAFF.

J is TRBJ2-1 and V is TRBV7-2; 7 nucleotides match TRBD1. Looked up from germline, CDR1 is SGHTA and CDR2 is FQGNSA. The ends lost 5 bases at V and 3 bases at J; junction bases unmatched: 13. This CDR3 spans 17 amino acids. The DNA for the CDR3 is TGTGCCAGCAGCCCTAGGGCTGGGACAGAGGGCTACAATGAGCAGTTCTTC. This codes for CASSPRAGTEGYNEQFF.

V gene TRBV2 combines with J gene TRBJ2-7; 7 nucleotides agree with TRBD1. The CDR3 consists of 14 residues. V was clipped by 6 bases and J by 2 bases; unmatched bases: 7. Per the germline V gene, CDR1 is SNHLY and CDR2 is FYNNEI. CDR3 loop: CASRAPGQTYEQYF. The CDR3 coding sequence is TGTGCCAGCAGGGCTCCGGGACAGACCTACGAGCAGTACTTC.

There are many counts of this clonotype. J is TRBJ2-1 and V is TRBV5-1, with TRBD2 as a possible D gene (6 bases). This CDR3 has 15 residues. Germline lookup yields CDR1 SGHRS and CDR2 YFSETQ. Trimming removed 0 bases from V and 4 bases from J, with 11 bases in between. For the CDR3, the DNA is TGCGCCAGCAGCTTGGAACTAGCTCTTTACAATGAGCAGTTCTTC. Its translation: CASSLELALYNEQFF.

In this sample, this clonotype turned up a few times. V and J are TRBV20-1 and TRBJ2-2, with 8 nucleotides matching TRBD1. With 5 bases clipped from V and 2 bases from J, the junction kept 7 bases outside the gene matches. The CDR3 runs 15 residues. The V gene's germline CDR1 is DFQATT and CDR2 SNEGSKA (reference sequence). DNA for the CDR3: TGCAGTGCTGAACGGACAGGGAGTAACACCGGGGAGCTGTTTTTT. Translated: CSAERTGSNTGELFF.

Turning to this clonotype: This could be a read error, since a much larger clone is one nucleotide away. This CDR3 is missing its conserved last phenylalanine or tryptophan, likely due to a read error. The V and J genes are TRBV5-1 and TRBJ2-7; D unresolved. CDR1 SGHRS and CDR2 YFSETQ come from the germline V gene. The ends were cut back, 1 base at V and 0 bases at J, with 8 bases in the middle. CDR3 length: 14 amino acids. CDR3: CASSLSGLSYEQYS. CDR3 nucleotide sequence: TGCGCCAGCAGCTTGTCGGGTCTCTCCTACGAGCAGTACTCC.

This clonotype is a singleton in its sample. The V and J genes are TRBV11-2 and TRBJ1-3; D uncertain. This CDR3 has 16 residues. The V and J ends lost 7 bases and 0 bases respectively, with 16 bases between them. CDR1 SGHAT and CDR2 FQNNGV come from the germline V gene. The CDR3: CASNTPKIGSGNTIYF. The CDR3 region has the DNA TGTGCCAGCAACACCCCAAAGATCGGCTCTGGAAACACCATATATTTT. The whole variable domain, remainder taken from reference TRBV11-2 and TRBJ1-3, is EAGVAQSPRYKIIEKRQSVAFWCNPISGHATLYWYQQILGQGPKLLIQFQNNGVVDDSQLPKDRFSAERLKGVDSTLKIQPAKLEDSAVYLCASNTPKIGSGNTIYFGEGSWLTVV.

This clonotype was counted at least ten times. This rearrangement joins TRBV18 to TRBJ1-1; D is unclear. Trimming took 3 bases from V and 0 from J, leaving 8 bases between them. The CDR3 is made up of 14 amino acids. The V gene's germline CDR1 is KGHSH and CDR2 LQKENI. CDR3 region: CASSPRTLNTEAFF. CDR3 in DNA: TGTGCCAGCTCACCGAGGACTTTGAACACTGAAGCTTTCTTT.

This clonotype was counted a few times. The chain's CDR3 is CASRGLAGDSYNEQFF. CDR3 DNA: TGCGCCAGCAGGGGATTAGCGGGAGACTCCTACAATGAGCAGTTCTTC. V is TRBV5-1 and J is TRBJ2-1, with 9 bases identical to TRBD2. V shed 5 bases and J 0 bases; nucleotides not matched to a gene: 6. The CDR3 runs to 16 residues. Germline V gene sequence: CDR1 SGHRS, CDR2 YFSETQ.

Many counts were recorded for this clonotype. The chain has TRBV6-1 and TRBJ2-2, with a weak D call TRBD2 (7 bases). The CDR3 consists of 16 residues. Germline values: CDR1 MNHNS, CDR2 SASEGT. Deletions cut 7 bases from V and 0 bases from J, with 15 bases between. This chain's CDR3 is CASTPRGASNTGELFF. The CDR3 DNA is TGTGCCAGCACCCCACGGGGGGCCTCGAACACCGGGGAGCTGTTTTTT.

The V and J genes are TRBV7-2 and TRBJ2-3; 13 nucleotides line up with TRBD2. V was pared by 4 bases and J by 6 bases, with 7 bases of the junction left unmatched. CDR1 is SGHTA, CDR2 FQGNSA, per germline. The CDR3 sequence is 16 residues long. The CDR3: CASSSRTSGSRDTQYF. For the CDR3, the DNA is TGTGCCAGCAGCTCCCGGACTAGCGGGAGTAGGGATACGCAGTATTTT.

This clonotype has a handful of counts. The chain employs TRBV4-1 and TRBJ2-2; 16 bases agree with TRBD2. With 1 base clipped from V and 4 bases from J, the junction kept 6 bases outside the gene matches. The length of the CDR3 is 19 residues. Looked up from germline, CDR1 is MGHRA and CDR2 is YSYEKL. The CDR3 nucleotides read TGCGCCAGCAGCCAAGTAGCGGGACTAGCGGGAGGGAGCACCGGGGAGCTGTTTTTT. It yields the protein CASSQVAGLAGGSTGELFF.